This note documents a single T cell receptor (beta chain) sequence. What it binds is not known. It was by 5' RACE with UMI labels that the TRB cDNA libraries were prepared. With the 5' RACE reads reprocessed, TCRdb shows one record per CDR3 protein and no DNA. This listing includes about 130,000 distinct CDR3 sequences. The data belong to a study of CXCR3-negative and CXCR3-positive naive CD8 T cells. Overall study results and limits: Both naive subsets showed comparably high diversity, and memory CD8+ cells showed much lower diversity. Fresh PBMCs went into most assays, and CXCR3 expression partly declined after cryopreservation.

Germline lookup yields CDR1 LGHNA and CDR2 YSLEER. The CDR3 runs to 19 residues. Identification of naive CD8+ T cells rested on CD45RO-CCR7+CD27+CD95- status. This TCR derives from a human donor in good health. Some clones in this sample may be carry-over from other donors' samples. The chain recombines TRBV4-3 with TRBJ1-1; TCRdb designates TRBD1, a call that cannot be tested without DNA. Sequenced sample: naive CXCR3- CD8+ T cells from blood. The subset is: CD45RO-CCR7+CD27+CD95- naive CD8+ T cells lacking CXCR3 (TNR3-). CDR3: CASSQDLRDSLNLWTEAFF.